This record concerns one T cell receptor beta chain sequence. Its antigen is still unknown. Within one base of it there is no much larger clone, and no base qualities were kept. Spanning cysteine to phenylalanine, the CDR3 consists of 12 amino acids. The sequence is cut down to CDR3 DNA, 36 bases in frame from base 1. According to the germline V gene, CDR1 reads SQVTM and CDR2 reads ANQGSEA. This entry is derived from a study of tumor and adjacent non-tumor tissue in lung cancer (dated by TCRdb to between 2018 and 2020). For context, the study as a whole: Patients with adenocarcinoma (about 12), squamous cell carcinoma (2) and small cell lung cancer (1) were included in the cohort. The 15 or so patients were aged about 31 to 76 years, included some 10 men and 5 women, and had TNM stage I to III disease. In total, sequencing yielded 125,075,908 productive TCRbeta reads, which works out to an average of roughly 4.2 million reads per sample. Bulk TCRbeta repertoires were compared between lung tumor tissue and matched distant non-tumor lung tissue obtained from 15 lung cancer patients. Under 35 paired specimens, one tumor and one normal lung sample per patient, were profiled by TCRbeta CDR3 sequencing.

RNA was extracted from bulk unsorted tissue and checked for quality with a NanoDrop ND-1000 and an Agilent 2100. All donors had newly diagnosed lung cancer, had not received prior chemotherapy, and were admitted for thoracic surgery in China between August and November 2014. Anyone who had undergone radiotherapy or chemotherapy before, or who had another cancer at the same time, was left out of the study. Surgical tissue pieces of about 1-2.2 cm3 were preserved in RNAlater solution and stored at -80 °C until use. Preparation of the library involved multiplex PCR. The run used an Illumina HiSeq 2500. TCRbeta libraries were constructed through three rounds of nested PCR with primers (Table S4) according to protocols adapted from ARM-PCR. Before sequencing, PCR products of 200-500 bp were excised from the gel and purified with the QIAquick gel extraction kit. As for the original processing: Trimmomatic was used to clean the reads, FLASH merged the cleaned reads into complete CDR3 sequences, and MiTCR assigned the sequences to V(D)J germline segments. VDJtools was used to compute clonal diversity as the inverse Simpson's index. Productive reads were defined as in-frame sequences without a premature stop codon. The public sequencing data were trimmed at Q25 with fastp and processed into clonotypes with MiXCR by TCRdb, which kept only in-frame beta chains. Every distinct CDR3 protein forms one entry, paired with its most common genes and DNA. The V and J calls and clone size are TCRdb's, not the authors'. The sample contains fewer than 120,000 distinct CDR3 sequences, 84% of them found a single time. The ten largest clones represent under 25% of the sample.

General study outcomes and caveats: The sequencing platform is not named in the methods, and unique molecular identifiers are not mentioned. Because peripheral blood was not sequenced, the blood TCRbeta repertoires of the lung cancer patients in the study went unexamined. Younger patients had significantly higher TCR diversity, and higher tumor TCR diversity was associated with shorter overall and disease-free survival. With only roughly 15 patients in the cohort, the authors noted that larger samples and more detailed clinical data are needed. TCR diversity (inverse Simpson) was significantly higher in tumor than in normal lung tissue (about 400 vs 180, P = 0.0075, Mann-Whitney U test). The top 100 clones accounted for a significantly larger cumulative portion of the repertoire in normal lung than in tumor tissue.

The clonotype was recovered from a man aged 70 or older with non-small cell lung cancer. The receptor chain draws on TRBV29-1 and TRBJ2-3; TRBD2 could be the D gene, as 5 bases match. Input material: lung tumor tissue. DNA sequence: TGCAACACCAGGAGGCCTTTGGATACGCAGTATTTT. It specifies CNTRRPLDTQYF.